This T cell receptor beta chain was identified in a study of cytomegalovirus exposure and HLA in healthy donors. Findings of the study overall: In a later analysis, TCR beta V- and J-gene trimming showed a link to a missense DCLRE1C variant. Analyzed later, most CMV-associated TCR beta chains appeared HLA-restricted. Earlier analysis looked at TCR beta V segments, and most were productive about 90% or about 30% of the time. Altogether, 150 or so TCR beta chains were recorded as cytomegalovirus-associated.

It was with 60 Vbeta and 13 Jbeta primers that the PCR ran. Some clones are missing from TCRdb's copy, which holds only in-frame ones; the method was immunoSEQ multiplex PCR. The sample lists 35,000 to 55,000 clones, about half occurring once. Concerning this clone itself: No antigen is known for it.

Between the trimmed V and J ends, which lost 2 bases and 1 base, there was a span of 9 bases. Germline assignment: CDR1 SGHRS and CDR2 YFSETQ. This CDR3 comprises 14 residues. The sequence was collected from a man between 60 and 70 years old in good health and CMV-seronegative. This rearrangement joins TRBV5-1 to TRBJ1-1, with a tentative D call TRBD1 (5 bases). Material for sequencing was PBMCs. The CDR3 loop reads CASSLQVENTEAFF. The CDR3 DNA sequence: TGCGCCAGCAGCTTACAGGTGGAGAACACTGAAGCTTTCTTT.